Below, 6 T cell receptor beta chains from the same sample are listed, as sequenced in a study of CD8+CD57+ T cells in acquired aplastic anemia. The template used for profiling TCR beta VDJ and CDR3 was genomic DNA. MiXCR was run by TCRdb on the reads, yielding one entry per CDR3 protein. Among about 220,000 distinct CDR3 sequences listed, 34% were seen once. Sequenced sample: sorted CD4+, CD8+, or CD8+CD57+ T cells (not recorded which) from PBMCs. The receptors originated from a human donor in good health, serving as a control.

This clonotype was counted ten times or more. The chain has TRBV19 and TRBJ1-5; no reliable D call. The CDR3 consists of 13 residues. The germline gives CDR1 LNHDA, CDR2 SQIVND (reference sequence). The germline V and J ends were trimmed by 5 bases and 2 bases, with 7 bases remaining between them. In DNA form, the CDR3 reads TGTGCCAGTAGTGTTTCGGGCAATCAGCCCCAGCATTTT. It translates to CASSVSGNQPQHF.

This clonotype was found once. V and J are TRBV10-3 and TRBJ2-3; tentative D call: TRBD1 (5 bases). V was shortened by 0 bases and J by 0 bases, with 13 bases between the two germline ends. The CDR3 consists of 17 residues. Germline V gene lookup returns CDR1 ENHRY and CDR2 SYGVKD. CDR3 DNA: TGTGCCATCAGTGAGTCGGGCCAGGGTTCTAGCACAGATACGCAGTATTTT. Protein: CAISESGQGSSTDTQYF.

The chain links TRBV24-1 to TRBJ1-2; 9 positions match TRBD1. The junction had 8 bases not matched to a gene; V was cut back by 11 bases and J by 8 bases. The CDR3 is 12 residues long. From germline, CDR1 is KGHDR and CDR2 SFDVKD. CDR3: CANQRDRDGYTF. Here the CDR3 DNA reads TGTGCCAATCAACGGGACAGGGACGGCTACACCTTC.

This clonotype was found once. The rearrangement joins TRBV28 to TRBJ1-5; D is uncertain. Germline V CDR1 and CDR2: MDHEN, SYDVKM. The V and J ends lost 3 bases and 6 bases respectively, with 6 bases between them. The CDR3 length is 12 residues. CDR3 nucleotide sequence: TGTGCCAGCAGTTTGGGAACTCAGCCCCAGCATTTT. Translating it yields CASSLGTQPQHF.

This chain uses TRBV27 with TRBJ2-2, with a weak D call TRBD2 (5 bases). The germline V and J ends were trimmed by 3 bases and 3 bases, with 11 bases remaining between them. Germline CDR1 and CDR2: MNHEY and SMNVEV (reference sequence). This CDR3 contains 15 residues. The CDR3 bases are TGTGCCAGCAGTTTCCGGAGGCAAGACACCGGGGAGCTGTTTTTT. Protein sequence: CASSFRRQDTGELFF.

This clonotype has just a few counts. The chain links TRBV18 to TRBJ1-2; TRBD1 matches at 7 bases. The germline V gene encodes CDR1 KGHSH and CDR2 LQKENI. This CDR3 spans 14 amino acids. V lost 6 bases to trimming and J lost 5 bases; unmatched junction nucleotides: 9. Written as DNA, the CDR3 is TGTGCCAGCTCGCCGACAGGGTATCAATATGGCTACACCTTC. Its protein product is CASSPTGYQYGYTF.